One sample yielded the 26 T cell receptor beta chains listed below, sequenced in a study of sequential checkpoint blockade in melanoma. The method was immunoSEQ multiplex PCR; TCRdb's version includes in-frame clones alone and lacks a portion of them. The repertoire holds about 4,800 clones, with about three quarters as singletons. Indicated treatment: randomized to nivolumab then ipilimumab (arm A) or the reverse (arm B). The sequences come from CD8+ T cells sorted from blood (inferred from file names), collected from a patient given nivolumab and ipilimumab in sequence. The receptors shown here come from a human donor with melanoma.

Only a few counts were recorded for this clone. This chain links TRBV30 with TRBJ2-7; tentative D call: TRBD1 (5 bases). The V end lost 4 bases, the J end lost 2 bases, and 15 bases lay between the germline ends. The CDR3 is 14 residues long. Germline V gene data show CDR1 as GTSNPN and CDR2 as SVGIG (reference sequence). The CDR3 region is CAWKGQGEAYEQYF. DNA of the CDR3: TGTGCCTGGAAGGGGCAGGGCGAAGCCTACGAGCAGTACTTC.

This clone has just a few counts. The chain has TRBV6-4 and TRBJ2-3, with a possible D match to TRBD2 (5 bases). This CDR3 spans 16 amino acids. CDR1 is MRHNA, CDR2 SNTAGT, per germline. Trimming shortened V by 2 bases and J by 1 base, and 13 bases separated the two germline ends. CDR3: CASSDKGVTGTDTQYF. In DNA form, the CDR3 reads TGTGCCAGCAGTGACAAGGGAGTGACGGGCACAGATACGCAGTATTTT.

For the CDR3, the DNA is TGTGCCAGCAGCGCAGGGACAGGGTTTGAGCAGTTCTTC. Translated, it gives CASSAGTGFEQFF. V usage is TRBV9 and J usage is TRBJ2-1; TRBD1 aligns across 9 bases. Germline-derived CDR1 and CDR2 are SGDLS and YYNGEE. Unmatched junction bases numbered 4, after V lost 3 bases and J lost 9 bases. The CDR3 runs to 13 residues. The entire variable domain, with the rest obtained from reference TRBV9 and TRBJ2-1, is as follows: DSGVTQTPKHLITATGQRVTLRCSPRSGDLSVYWYQQSLDQGLQFLIQYYNGEERAKGNILERFSAQQFPDLHSELNLSSLELGDSALYFCASSAGTGFEQFFGPGTRLTVL.

The chain couples TRBV15 to TRBJ1-5; 7 bases fit TRBD1. Per the germline V gene, CDR1 is LNHNV and CDR2 is YYDKDF (reference sequence). This CDR3 is 16 amino acids long. V lost 0 bases and J lost 4; bases outside the gene matches: 6. The CDR3 nucleotides are TGTGCCACCAGCAGAGATCGGGGCAGGGGGAATCAGCCCCAGCATTTT. Amino acid sequence: CATSRDRGRGNQPQHF.

On this clone: It differs at one base from a far larger clone, so likely a read error. The J gene is TRBJ2-2, the V gene TRBV29-1; TRBD1 aligns across 8 bases. The germline V gene encodes CDR1 SQVTM and CDR2 ANQGSEA. The CDR3 has 15 amino acids. After removal of 0 bases from V and 6 bases from J, the junction contained 6 bases not matched to a gene. CDR3 loop: CSVEDPDRASGELFF. CDR3 DNA sequence: TGCAGCGTTGAAGACCCGGACAGGGCGTCCGGGGAGCTGTTTTTT.

The rearrangement links TRBV9 to TRBJ2-2, with a weak D call TRBD1 (5 bases). Trimming removed 0 bases from V and 0 bases from J, with 12 bases in between. The CDR3 loop spans 17 amino acids. Germline V gene lookup returns CDR1 SGDLS and CDR2 YYNGEE. The CDR3 DNA sequence: TGTGCCAGCAGCGTAGGGGCAGGGAAAACGAACACCGGGGAGCTGTTTTTT. It specifies CASSVGAGKTNTGELFF. Based on the CDR3 plus reference TRBV9 and TRBJ2-2, the full variable domain is DSGVTQTPKHLITATGQRVTLRCSPRSGDLSVYWYQQSLDQGLQFLIQYYNGEERAKGNILERFSAQQFPDLHSELNLSSLELGDSALYFCASSVGAGKTNTGELFFGEGSRLTVL.

Worth noting for this clone: At one boundary the junction diverges from the germline segment, which might be a read error. The CDR3 DNA reads TGTGCAAGTAGTAAAACCCAGCGGGGAGATAATGAGCAGTACTTC. Translating it yields CASSKTQRGDNEQYF. This chain joins TRBV19 and TRBJ2-7, with TRBD2 identical over 7 bases. Germline V gene lookup returns CDR1 LNHDA and CDR2 SQIVND (reference sequence). The CDR3 is made up of 15 amino acids.

The CDR3 spells CASSQDRTDFYEQYF. The CDR3 DNA sequence: TGCGCCAGCAGCCAAGATAGAACCGACTTCTACGAGCAGTACTTC. V usage is TRBV4-1 and J usage is TRBJ2-7; D gene unclear. This CDR3 is built from 15 residues. Germline values: CDR1 MGHRA, CDR2 YSYEKL. V was pared by 0 bases and J by 3 bases, with 12 bases between.

In this sample, this clone turned up once. The V gene is TRBV6-1, the J gene TRBJ2-7; maybe TRBD1 (6 bases). Trimming stripped 5 bases from V and 2 bases from J, with 13 bases between. The V gene's germline CDR1 is MNHNS and CDR2 SASEGT. This CDR3 has 14 amino acids. The CDR3: CASSLRDNPYEQYF. The CDR3 DNA follows: TGTGCCAGCAGTCTCCGGGACAATCCCTACGAGCAGTACTTC.

J is TRBJ2-2 and V is TRBV28; 13 bases line up with TRBD2. This CDR3 region has 18 residues. Germline-derived CDR1 and CDR2 are MDHEN and SYDVKM. Trimming took 4 bases from V and 3 from J; bases not matched to a gene: 8. CDR3 region: CASSSYWTSGRYTGELFF. The CDR3 DNA sequence: TGTGCCAGCAGTTCATACTGGACTAGCGGGAGATACACCGGGGAGCTGTTTTTT.

The chain employs TRBV27 and TRBJ2-1; 7 nucleotides match TRBD2. Germline V gene lookup returns CDR1 MNHEY and CDR2 SMNVEV (reference sequence). CDR3 length: 15 amino acids. The V segment lost 4 bases and the J segment 8 bases; nucleotides outside the gene matches: 11. CDR3 nucleotide sequence: TGTGCCAGCAGTTGGGGGGGAGCGGGTTCAGATGAGCAGTTCTTC. This sequence encodes CASSWGGAGSDEQFF.

This rearrangement joins TRBV7-9 to TRBJ2-1; a possible D gene is TRBD2 (6 bases). Per the germline V gene, CDR1 is SEHNR and CDR2 is FQNEAQ (reference sequence). The CDR3 has 13 amino acids. The V end lost 4 bases, the J end lost 7 bases, and 11 bases lay between the germline ends. CDR3 DNA sequence: TGTGCCAGCAGCTCGGGAGATGGAAATGAGCAGTTCTTC. The encoded protein is CASSSGDGNEQFF.

A note on this clone: One end of the junction fails to match germline, which may point to a read error. In the same sample, other DNA sequences code for this CDR3. The V call is TRBV28, the J call TRBJ1-2; 7 bases match TRBD1. The germline gives CDR1 MDHEN, CDR2 SYDVKM. This CDR3 contains 13 residues. This chain's CDR3 is CASSTTGDYGYTF. The CDR3 DNA sequence: TGCGCCAGCAGTACCACAGGGGACTATGGCTACACCTTC.

The V gene is TRBV7-2, the J gene TRBJ2-7; no clear D gene. CDR3 length: 11 amino acids. Germline V gene data show CDR1 as SGHTA and CDR2 as FQGNSA. V was cut by 6 bases and J by 6 bases, with 9 bases left in between. DNA for the CDR3: TGTGCCAGCAGTCTGGTCGGCGAGCAGTACTTC. This sequence encodes CASSLVGEQYF. Complete variable domain (other parts from reference TRBV7-2 and TRBJ2-7): GAGVSQSPSNKVTEKGKDVELRCDPISGHTALYWYRQSLGQGLEFLIYFQGNSAPDKSGLPSDRFSAERTGGSVSTLTIQRTQQEDSAVYLCASSLVGEQYFGPGTRLTVT.

The V gene is TRBV6-4, the J gene TRBJ2-3; TRBD2 agrees at 10 bases. Germline CDR1 MRHNA, CDR2 SNTAGT. The junction had 0 bases not matched to a gene; V was cut back by 2 bases and J by 4 bases. This CDR3 spans 14 amino acids. The CDR3 is CASSDLAGADTQYF. Written as DNA, the CDR3 is TGTGCCAGCAGTGACCTAGCGGGAGCAGATACGCAGTATTTT.

This clone was observed a few times. The chain employs TRBV19 and TRBJ1-5; maybe TRBD1 (5 bases). The germline gives CDR1 LNHDA, CDR2 SQIVND (reference sequence). The CDR3 runs to 15 residues. Trimming shortened V by 4 bases and J by 2 bases, and 12 bases separated the two germline ends. In nucleotides, the CDR3 is TGTGCCAGTAGTACGGCAGGGTACGGCAATCAGCCCCAGCATTTT. It translates to CASSTAGYGNQPQHF.

This sequence joins TRBV11-2 and TRBJ2-2; maybe TRBD2 (5 bases). This CDR3 contains 15 residues. Deletions cut 5 bases from V and 1 base from J, with 11 bases between. The V gene's germline CDR1 is SGHAT and CDR2 FQNNGV. The CDR3: CASSPWTGNTGELFF. The CDR3, as DNA: TGTGCCAGCAGCCCCTGGACTGGGAACACCGGGGAGCTGTTTTTT.

The J gene is TRBJ1-1, the V gene TRBV15, with unresolved D. V gave up 0 bases and J gave up 3 bases, with 11 bases separating them. The CDR3 length is 15 residues. CDR1 LNHNV and CDR2 YYDKDF come from the germline V gene (reference sequence). In nucleotides, the CDR3 is TGTGCCACCAGCAGAGATTCCGGGTATGACACTGAAGCTTTCTTT. Translation gives CATSRDSGYDTEAFF.

The DNA of the CDR3 is TGCGCCAGCAGCCAAGATTTACGGGATTGGGATGAAAAACTGTTTTTT. It yields the protein CASSQDLRDWDEKLFF. The chain links TRBV4-3 to TRBJ1-4, with D unresolved. V was shortened by 0 bases and J by 6 bases, with 14 bases between the two germline ends. CDR3 length equals 16 residues. Per the germline V gene, CDR1 is LGHNA and CDR2 is YSLEER.

The rearrangement joins TRBV6-6 to TRBJ1-1; no clear D. The germline CDR1 and CDR2 sequences are MNHNY and SVGAGI (reference sequence). CDR3 length: 14 residues. Trimming removed 6 bases from V and 3 bases from J, with 14 bases in between. CDR3 DNA sequence: TGTGCCAGCAGGCGGGGAACGTGGGACACTGAAGCTTTCTTT. Protein: CASRRGTWDTEAFF.

V usage is TRBV4-1 and J usage is TRBJ1-1; maybe TRBD1 (6 bases). Germline values: CDR1 MGHRA, CDR2 YSYEKL. The CDR3 length is 14 residues. The V and J ends lost 1 base and 7 bases respectively, with 13 bases between them. Here the CDR3 DNA reads TGCGCCAGCAGCCAAGCCTCGGGGGGCGATGAAGCTTTCTTT. It codes for CASSQASGGDEAFF.

The chain carries TRBV15 and TRBJ1-1; maybe TRBD1 (5 bases). V was shortened by 9 bases and J by 1 base, with 12 bases between the two germline ends. The CDR3 is 13 amino acids. The germline V gene encodes CDR1 LNHNV and CDR2 YYDKDF (reference sequence). The CDR3 region has the DNA TGTGCCACAACCAGGGCAGGGAACACTGAAGCTTTCTTT. Its translation: CATTRAGNTEAFF.

The CDR3 spells CASSLAGGNTDTQYF. In DNA form, the CDR3 reads TGTGCCAGCAGTCTAGCGGGGGGGAACACAGATACGCAGTATTTT. The chain is built from TRBV6-4 and TRBJ2-3; 12 positions agree with TRBD2. The ends lost 5 bases at V and 2 bases at J; junction bases unmatched: 2. Germline V gene data show CDR1 as MRHNA and CDR2 as SNTAGT. The CDR3 contains 15 residues.

The genes are TRBV28 and TRBJ1-2; 8 positions agree with TRBD1. Germline V gene data show CDR1 as MDHEN and CDR2 as SYDVKM. The CDR3 contains 15 residues. The V segment lost 3 bases and the J segment 7 bases; nucleotides outside the gene matches: 10. CDR3 nucleotide sequence: TGTGCCAGCAGTTTGGCGGCAGGGGGCGCGGTTGGCTACACCTTC. Translation: CASSLAAGGAVGYTF.

This clone was observed a single time. The rearrangement uses TRBV28 and TRBJ2-1, with 7 bases that match TRBD2. The CDR3 loop spans 17 amino acids. V lost 1 base to trimming and J lost 7 bases; unmatched junction nucleotides: 13. Germline CDR1 and CDR2: MDHEN and SYDVKM. In DNA form, the CDR3 reads TGTGCCAGCAGTTTATCCCAGGGAGCGGGACTGCTTAATGAGCAGTTCTTC. It codes for CASSLSQGAGLLNEQFF.

This clone is medium-sized by share. The chain employs TRBV7-6 and TRBJ2-1; 7 bases agree with TRBD2. The trim removed 7 bases at V and 3 bases at J, leaving 12 bases unmatched. Germline V gene sequence: CDR1 SGHVS, CDR2 FNYEAQ. This CDR3 is built from 16 residues. The CDR3 DNA sequence: TGTGCCAGCATCCCCCACGGCCTAGCGGACTACAATGAGCAGTTCTTC. This gives the protein CASIPHGLADYNEQFF.